The 20 T cell receptor beta chains in this list originate from one sample, sequenced in a study of cytomegalovirus exposure and HLA in healthy donors. Vbeta (60) and Jbeta (13) primers were used in the PCR. Clones were sequenced by immunoSEQ multiplex PCR, and TCRdb holds only the in-frame ones, with some missing. The data hold 110,000 or so clones, with over 65% observed a single time. Material: PBMCs. The receptors here all came from a woman aged 25-40 years in good health and CMV-seropositive.

CDR3 sequence (DNA): TGCAGCGTTGCCGGGGGGCCCACAGGAGGCTACACCTTC. It codes for CSVAGGPTGGYTF. This chain links TRBV29-1 with TRBJ1-2, with D perhaps TRBD1 (6 bases). This CDR3 has 13 amino acids. The germline V and J ends were trimmed by 4 bases and 8 bases, with 17 bases remaining between them. In germline, CDR1 is SQVTM, CDR2 ANQGSEA.

The chain is built from TRBV2 and TRBJ2-7, with a weak D call TRBD2 (5 bases). CDR1 and CDR2 (germline): SNHLY, FYNNEI. Trimming cost V 3 bases and J 7 bases, with 13 bases left between them. The CDR3 runs 13 residues. The CDR3 DNA reads as TGTGCCAGCAGTGACTCCCGGGATCTGGAGCAGTACTTC. Translating gives CASSDSRDLEQYF. The full variable domain, completed using reference TRBV2 and TRBJ2-7, is EPEVTQTPSHQVTQMGQEVILRCVPISNHLYFYWYRQILGQKVEFLVSFYNNEISEKSEIFDDQFSVERPDGSNFTLKIRSTKLEDSAMYFCASSDSRDLEQYFGPGTRLTVT.

This clone was seen a handful of times. The genes are TRBV5-4 and TRBJ2-7, with 7 bases matching TRBD1. Germline loops: CDR1 SGHNT, CDR2 YYREEE (reference sequence). Trimming cost V 4 bases and J 2 bases; bases outside gene matches: 12. The CDR3 totals 16 residues. This chain's CDR3 is CASSPFRETGAYEQYF. For the CDR3, the DNA is TGTGCCAGCAGCCCCTTCCGAGAAACAGGGGCCTACGAGCAGTACTTC. The whole variable domain, filled in from reference TRBV5-4 and TRBJ2-7, reads ETGVTQSPTHLIKTRGQQVTLRCSSQSGHNTVSWYQQALGQGPQFIFQYYREEENGRGNFPPRFSGLQFPNYSSELNVNALELDDSALYLCASSPFRETGAYEQYFGPGTRLTVT.

The CDR3 here is CASSISTLGNQETQYF. For the CDR3, the DNA is TGCGCCAGCAGCATCTCCACACTAGGGAATCAAGAGACCCAGTACTTC. The chain carries TRBV5-1 and TRBJ2-5, with D possibly TRBD2 on 5 matching bases. The V gene's germline CDR1 is SGHRS and CDR2 YFSETQ. The CDR3 consists of 16 residues. Trimming removed 4 bases at V and 2 bases at J, with 18 bases between. The full variable domain, with the rest looked up from reference TRBV5-1 and TRBJ2-5, is KAGVTQTPRYLIKTRGQQVTLSCSPISGHRSVSWYQQTPGQGLQFLFEYFSETQRNKGNFPGRFSGRQFSNSRSEMNVSTLELGDSALYLCASSISTLGNQETQYFGPGTRLLVL.

The V call is TRBV19, the J call TRBJ2-6; weak D call: TRBD1 (7 bases). Germline CDR1 LNHDA, CDR2 SQIVND (reference sequence). CDR3 size: 19 residues. The V end was cut by 4 bases, the J end by 2 bases, with 21 bases between. CDR3 coding DNA: TGTGCCAGTAGTACACGGACAGGACTAAAGGCAACTGGGGCCAACGTCCTGACTTTC. This translates into CASSTRTGLKATGANVLTF. Supplemented by reference TRBV19 and TRBJ2-6, the full variable domain reads DGGITQSPKYLFRKEGQNVTLSCEQNLNHDAMYWYRQDPGQGLRLIYYSQIVNDFQKGDIAEGYSVSREKKESFPLTVTSAQKNPTAFYLCASSTRTGLKATGANVLTFGAGSRLTVL.

This chain links TRBV18 with TRBJ1-2; D is uncertain. V lost 3 bases to trimming and J lost 2 bases, with 16 bases between them. The CDR3 extends over 16 amino acids. Germline assignment: CDR1 KGHSH and CDR2 LQKENI. CDR3 coding DNA: TGTGCCAGCTCACCTCAAAGTGCAGACACCAACTATGGCTACACCTTC. It translates to CASSPQSADTNYGYTF.

This chain links TRBV4-1 with TRBJ2-7, with 14 bases that match TRBD2. V shed 0 bases and J 4 bases; nucleotides not matched to a gene: 2. Germline-derived CDR1 and CDR2 are MGHRA and YSYEKL. The CDR3 has 16 amino acids. This chain's CDR3 is CASSQDGTSGSYEQYF. The CDR3 nucleotides are TGCGCCAGCAGCCAAGACGGGACTAGCGGGAGTTACGAGCAGTACTTC.

This clone was counted once. J is TRBJ1-2 and V is TRBV27; a weak D match, TRBD1 (6 bases). Germline V lookup: CDR1 MNHEY, CDR2 SMNVEV (reference sequence). The CDR3 totals 13 residues. V lost 2 bases and J 4 bases, leaving 8 bases between the germline ends. The CDR3 sequence: CASSLQGIYGYTF. CDR3 in DNA: TGTGCCAGCAGTTTACAGGGGATCTATGGCTACACCTTC.

V usage is TRBV2 and J usage is TRBJ2-7; the match to TRBD2 covers 8 bases. The CDR3 covers 14 residues. CDR1 is SNHLY and CDR2 is FYNNEI in the germline V gene. Trimming removed 5 bases from V and 5 bases from J; junction bases left unmatched: 8. CDR3 region: CASSQSSGSNEQYF. CDR3 coding DNA: TGTGCCAGCAGTCAATCCAGCGGGAGCAACGAGCAGTACTTC.

The chain couples TRBV6-5 to TRBJ1-6; 7 bases map to TRBD1. Germline V gene data show CDR1 as MNHEY and CDR2 as SVGAGI. The CDR3 sequence is 15 residues long. V dropped 0 bases and J dropped 6; count of bases not matched to a gene: 2. CDR3 region: CASSYSGQSNSPLHF. The CDR3 DNA reads as TGTGCCAGCAGTTACTCGGGACAGAGTAATTCACCCCTCCACTTT.

V gene TRBV4-2 combines with J gene TRBJ2-1; TRBD2 matches 12 bases. The CDR3 extends over 18 amino acids. V shed 1 base and J 5 bases; nucleotides not matched to a gene: 9. Germline CDR1 and CDR2: LGHNA and YNFKEQ. The CDR3 loop reads CASSQVGLAGSINNEQFF. CDR3 nucleotide sequence: TGTGCCAGCAGCCAAGTGGGACTAGCGGGCTCAATTAACAATGAGCAGTTCTTC.

The V and J genes are TRBV9 and TRBJ1-2; TRBD1 might be the D (5 bases). The CDR3 runs 12 residues. The germline V and J ends were trimmed by 5 bases and 8 bases, with 13 bases remaining between them. From germline, CDR1 is SGDLS and CDR2 YYNGEE. CDR3 DNA sequence: TGTGCCAGCAGGAACCCAGGGTCCGGCTACACCTTC. It is translated as CASRNPGSGYTF.

In nucleotides, the CDR3 is TGTGCCAGCAGCTTCAATCAGGGGGCAGAAGAGACCCAGTACTTC. Translation gives CASSFNQGAEETQYF. The chain is built from TRBV7-3 and TRBJ2-5; the match to TRBD1 covers 8 bases. Germline V lookup: CDR1 SGHTA, CDR2 FQGTGA. The CDR3 covers 15 residues. The junction had 6 bases not matched to a gene; V was cut back by 3 bases and J by 3 bases.

The rearrangement joins TRBV11-1 to TRBJ1-1; 8 bases are shared with TRBD1. Trimming cost V 5 bases and J 5 bases; bases outside gene matches: 7. The CDR3 has 14 residues. Germline-derived CDR1 and CDR2 are SGHAT and FQDESV (reference sequence). The CDR3 region is CASSAPDRGTEAFF. The CDR3 nucleotides read TGTGCCAGCAGCGCCCCCGACAGGGGAACTGAAGCTTTCTTT.

The chain has TRBV7-8 and TRBJ2-2; 7 bases fit TRBD1. The V and J ends lost 5 bases and 0 bases, in that order; junction bases with no gene match: 6. CDR3 length equals 16 residues. Germline V gene lookup returns CDR1 SGHVS and CDR2 FQNEAQ. The CDR3 protein is CASSTWTGSNTGELFF. Here the CDR3 DNA reads TGTGCCAGCAGCACCTGGACAGGCTCGAACACCGGGGAGCTGTTTTTT. The variable domain in full, completed from reference TRBV7-8 and TRBJ2-2, reads GAGVSQSPRYKVAKRGQDVALRCDPISGHVSLFWYQQALGQGPEFLTYFQNEAQLDKSGLPSDRFFAERPEGSVSTLKIQRTQQEDSAVYLCASSTWTGSNTGELFFGEGSRLTVL.

The gene calls are TRBV5-4 and TRBJ2-3; D may be TRBD2 (7 bases). Germline lookup yields CDR1 SGHNT and CDR2 YYREEE (reference sequence). The ends were cut back, 7 bases at V and 5 bases at J, with 20 bases in the middle. The CDR3 runs to 15 residues. The CDR3 DNA sequence: TGTGCCAGCCGGCTAGGGGGAGGGCAGGAAGATACGCAGTATTTT. Its translation: CASRLGGGQEDTQYF.

The V call is TRBV11-2, the J call TRBJ1-2; 8 bases map to TRBD1. The CDR3 consists of 14 residues. The junction had 8 bases not matched to a gene; V was cut back by 4 bases and J by 7 bases. CDR1 is SGHAT and CDR2 is FQNNGV in the germline V gene. This chain's CDR3 is CASSSGQGVRGYTF. For the CDR3, the DNA is TGTGCCAGCAGCTCCGGACAGGGTGTTCGTGGCTACACCTTC. Full variable domain (rest looked up from reference TRBV11-2 and TRBJ1-2): EAGVAQSPRYKIIEKRQSVAFWCNPISGHATLYWYQQILGQGPKLLIQFQNNGVVDDSQLPKDRFSAERLKGVDSTLKIQPAKLEDSAVYLCASSSGQGVRGYTFGSGTRLTVV.

This clone appeared once. The chain joins TRBV11-2 to TRBJ2-2, with 9 bases identical to TRBD2. The CDR3 covers 19 residues. Per germline, CDR1 SGHAT and CDR2 FQNNGV. Germline trimming cut 0 bases from V and 0 bases from J; bases unmatched to any gene: 8. CDR3 loop: CASSLDRVVAGANTGELFF. DNA for the CDR3: TGTGCCAGCAGCTTAGATCGGGTAGTAGCGGGGGCGAACACCGGGGAGCTGTTTTTT.

This sequence joins TRBV6-5 and TRBJ2-2; 7 bases agree with TRBD1. V was pared by 6 bases and J by 4 bases, with 2 bases of the junction left unmatched. CDR1 is MNHEY and CDR2 is SVGAGI in the germline V gene. The CDR3 has 13 amino acids. CDR3 nucleotide sequence: TGTGCCAGCAGGGGACAGCCCACCGGGGAGCTGTTTTTT. Its protein is CASRGQPTGELFF.

This clone was counted a single time. This chain connects TRBV7-3 to TRBJ2-1; 10 bases fit TRBD1. V was pared by 5 bases and J by 5 bases, with 9 bases of the junction left unmatched. From germline, CDR1 is SGHTA and CDR2 FQGTGA. This CDR3 region has 16 residues. CDR3 residues: CASSRTRDRGDNEQFF. CDR3 nucleotides: TGTGCCAGCAGCCGGACGCGGGACAGGGGAGACAATGAGCAGTTCTTC.